The present T cell receptor (beta chain) was sequenced within a study of shared clonotypes between healthy human individuals. From germline, CDR1 is SGHDT and CDR2 YYEEEE. This CDR3 is built from 15 residues. V shed 1 base and J 5 bases; nucleotides not matched to a gene: 7. This clone occurred once. Its antigen remains unidentified. Study conclusions and caveats: Clonotype sharing across several donors was observed for 5% to 6.5% of naive CD4 clonotypes.

Sequencing used immunoSEQ multiplex PCR; TCRdb keeps in-frame clones, though not all of them. The sample consists of some 2,000,000 clones, around 95% of them appearing once. The receptor comes from a man aged 18-30 years in good health. The V gene is TRBV5-6, the J gene TRBJ1-2; 8 bases fit TRBD1. Sample: naive CD4+ T cells sorted from blood. Noted subset: CD45RA+ positively selected. The CDR3 is CASSLSGQGLYGYTF. CDR3 DNA sequence: TGTGCCAGCAGCTTGTCCGGACAGGGATTATATGGCTACACCTTC. Based on the CDR3 plus reference TRBV5-6 and TRBJ1-2, the full variable domain is DAGVTQSPTHLIKTRGQQVTLRCSPKSGHDTVSWYQQALGQGPQFIFQYYEEEERQRGNFPDRFSGHQFPNYSSELNVNALLLGDSALYLCASSLSGQGLYGYTFGSGTRLTVV.